This T cell receptor beta chain was captured in a study of blood T cell repertoires in COVID-19. The CDR3 has 15 residues. The germline CDR1 and CDR2 sequences are MDHEN and SYDVKM. Trimming cost V 4 bases and J 7 bases; bases outside gene matches: 11. Measured with immunoSEQ multiplex PCR; TCRdb has only the in-frame clones, and not every one. This sample has tens of thousands of clones, with about 93% found just once. The sequence was obtained from a human donor in a cohort sampled during active COVID-19. Source material: peripheral blood. The chain employs TRBV28 and TRBJ1-2, with 8 bases matching TRBD1. CDR3 in amino acids: CASSSSGTGSGGYTF. The CDR3, as DNA: TGTGCCAGCAGTTCCTCCGGGACAGGCTCTGGTGGCTACACCTTC.